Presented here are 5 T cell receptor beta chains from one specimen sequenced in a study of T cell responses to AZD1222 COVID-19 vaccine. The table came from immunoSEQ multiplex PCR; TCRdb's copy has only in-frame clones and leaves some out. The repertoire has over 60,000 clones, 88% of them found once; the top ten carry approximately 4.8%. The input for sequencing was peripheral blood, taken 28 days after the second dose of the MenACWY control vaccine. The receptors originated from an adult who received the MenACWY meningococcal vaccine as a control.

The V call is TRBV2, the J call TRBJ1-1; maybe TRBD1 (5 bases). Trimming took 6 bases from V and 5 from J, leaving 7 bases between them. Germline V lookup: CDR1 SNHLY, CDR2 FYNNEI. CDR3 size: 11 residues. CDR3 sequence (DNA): TGTGCCAGCAGGGGGGGGACTGAAGCTTTCTTT. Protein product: CASRGGTEAFF.

The DNA for the CDR3 is TGTGCCAGCAGTTTGATAGGGGGGGTCGTCGAGACCCAGTACTTC. It yields the protein CASSLIGGVVETQYF. The chain couples TRBV27 to TRBJ2-5, with D perhaps TRBD2 (7 bases). The germline V gene has CDR1 MNHEY and CDR2 SMNVEV (reference sequence). The CDR3 contains 15 residues. Trimming shortened V by 3 bases and J by 5 bases, and 16 bases separated the two germline ends.

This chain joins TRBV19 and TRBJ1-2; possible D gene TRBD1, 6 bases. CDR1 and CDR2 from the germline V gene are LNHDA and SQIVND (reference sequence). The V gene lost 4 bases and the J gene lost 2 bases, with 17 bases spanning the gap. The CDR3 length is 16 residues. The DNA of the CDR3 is TGTGCCAGTAGTACCCCGCCGACAGGCGTAAACTATGGCTACACCTTC. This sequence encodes CASSTPPTGVNYGYTF.

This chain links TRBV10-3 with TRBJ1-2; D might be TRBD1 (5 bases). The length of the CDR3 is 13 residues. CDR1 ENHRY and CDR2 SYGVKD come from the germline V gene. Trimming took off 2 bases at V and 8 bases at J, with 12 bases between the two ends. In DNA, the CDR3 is TGTGCCATCAGTGAGAGGGGTAATTCGGGCTACACCTTC. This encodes CAISERGNSGYTF.

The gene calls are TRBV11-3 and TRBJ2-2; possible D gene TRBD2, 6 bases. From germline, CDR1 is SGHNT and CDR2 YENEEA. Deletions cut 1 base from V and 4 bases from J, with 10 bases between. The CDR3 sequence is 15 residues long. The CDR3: CASSLGGLATGELFF. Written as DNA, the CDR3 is TGTGCCAGCAGCTTAGGGGGACTGGCCACCGGGGAGCTGTTTTTT.